What follows are 25 T cell receptor beta chains derived from one specimen sequenced in a study of blood T cell repertoires in COVID-19. The assay was immunoSEQ multiplex PCR, and TCRdb's table has in-frame clones only and misses some. The sample yields about 270,000 clones, 85% to 90% seen once. Sequencing was done on a sample of PBMCs or T cells enriched from blood (not recorded which). The receptors stem from a woman in her thirties with acute COVID-19.

This chain uses TRBV4-1 with TRBJ2-7; 7 positions agree with TRBD1. CDR1 is MGHRA, CDR2 YSYEKL, per germline. CDR3 length: 15 residues. V lost 1 base, J lost 6 bases, and 9 bases stayed unmatched. Here the CDR3 reads CASSQAGTVSREQYF. DNA for the CDR3: TGCGCCAGCAGCCAAGCCGGGACAGTCTCCCGCGAGCAGTACTTC.

The rearrangement uses TRBV9 and TRBJ2-7; 9 bases agree with TRBD2. Trimming cost V 0 bases and J 0 bases; bases outside gene matches: 1. CDR1 SGDLS and CDR2 YYNGEE come from the germline V gene. The CDR3 contains 15 residues. CDR3 in amino acids: CASSVGSGSSYEQYF. CDR3 DNA: TGTGCCAGCAGCGTAGGTAGCGGGAGCTCCTACGAGCAGTACTTC.

The chain links TRBV5-8 to TRBJ2-6; 7 bases are a match to TRBD1. J lost 4 bases, V lost 4 bases, and 5 bases had no gene match. Germline lookup yields CDR1 SGHTS and CDR2 YDEGEE. This CDR3 comprises 15 residues. The CDR3, as DNA: TGTGCCAGCAGCGCAAGGGGGCGCGGGGCCAACGTCCTGACTTTC. This sequence encodes CASSARGRGANVLTF.

This chain connects TRBV28 to TRBJ2-1; 10 bases are shared with TRBD2. The ends lost 3 bases at V and 9 bases at J; junction bases unmatched: 5. Germline V lookup: CDR1 MDHEN, CDR2 SYDVKM. The CDR3 is made up of 14 amino acids. The CDR3 here is CASSFLAGEGEQFF. The CDR3, as DNA: TGTGCCAGCAGTTTCCTAGCGGGAGAAGGTGAGCAGTTCTTC.

This chain joins TRBV5-1 and TRBJ1-1; 7 positions match TRBD1. Per the germline V gene, CDR1 is SGHRS and CDR2 is YFSETQ. This CDR3 is 14 amino acids long. Germline trimming cut 3 bases from V and 1 base from J; bases unmatched to any gene: 3. CDR3 DNA sequence: TGCGCCAGCAGCTCGACAGGGCCGAACACTGAAGCTTTCTTT. Its protein is CASSSTGPNTEAFF.

The chain recombines TRBV20-1 with TRBJ2-7; 9 bases align to TRBD1. Germline V CDR1 and CDR2: DFQATT, SNEGSKA (reference sequence). The CDR3 extends over 13 amino acids. Losses at the gene ends were 3 bases for V and 7 bases for J; bases not matched to a gene: 7. CDR3 in DNA: TGCAGTGCTAGTGGGACAGGGAGAGGGGAGCAGTACTTC. As protein: CSASGTGRGEQYF.

For the CDR3, the DNA is TGTGCCAGCAGCCCCGCTCAGAATACAGGGGGCGGTGGAACTTTCTTT. Translating gives CASSPAQNTGGGGTFF. This chain connects TRBV9 to TRBJ1-1; 9 bases match TRBD1. Germline loops: CDR1 SGDLS, CDR2 YYNGEE. Losses at the gene ends were 4 bases for V and 12 bases for J; bases not matched to a gene: 19. This CDR3 is 16 amino acids long.

J is TRBJ1-2 and V is TRBV9, with TRBD1 identical over 8 bases. Losses at the gene ends were 3 bases for V and 3 bases for J; bases not matched to a gene: 4. Germline V gives CDR1 SGDLS, CDR2 YYNGEE. The CDR3 extends over 14 amino acids. The CDR3: CASSGGQGDYGYTF. DNA for the CDR3: TGTGCCAGCAGCGGCGGACAGGGCGACTATGGCTACACCTTC.

The chain combines TRBV14 with TRBJ2-3, with 8 nucleotides matching TRBD2. The CDR3 sequence is 16 residues long. V shed 4 bases and J 0 bases; nucleotides not matched to a gene: 6. Germline-derived CDR1 and CDR2 are SGHDN and FVKESK. For the CDR3, the DNA is TGTGCCAGCAGCCCCACTAGCGGAGCTAGCACAGATACGCAGTATTTT. Residues: CASSPTSGASTDTQYF.

The rearrangement links TRBV28 to TRBJ2-2; TRBD2 aligns across 7 bases. CDR3 size: 17 residues. With 3 bases clipped from V and 2 bases from J, the junction kept 9 bases outside the gene matches. Germline V gene data show CDR1 as MDHEN and CDR2 as SYDVKM. The CDR3 loop reads CASSLWSSGENTGELFF. Here the CDR3 DNA reads TGTGCCAGCAGTTTGTGGTCTAGCGGAGAAAACACCGGGGAGCTGTTTTTT.

The chain links TRBV14 to TRBJ2-3; TRBD2 is a possible D gene (5 bases). The germline V gene has CDR1 SGHDN and CDR2 FVKESK. The CDR3 consists of 14 residues. V was shortened by 4 bases and J by 7 bases, with 15 bases between the two germline ends. DNA for the CDR3: TGTGCCAGCAGCCGGACTGGCCCCTCGTATACGCAGTATTTT. Translation gives CASSRTGPSYTQYF.

This clone was recorded only once. The chain joins TRBV20-1 to TRBJ1-3; D gene unclear. V lost 3 bases and J lost 4, with 10 bases in between. The CDR3 loop spans 13 amino acids. Germline V gene sequence: CDR1 DFQATT, CDR2 SNEGSKA (reference sequence). The CDR3 loop is CSASQSGGNTIYF. CDR3 nucleotides: TGCAGTGCTAGTCAGTCGGGGGGAAACACCATATATTTT.

The rearrangement links TRBV27 to TRBJ2-7; tentatively, D is TRBD1 (5 bases). The CDR3 spans 14 residues. Deletions cut 6 bases from V and 2 bases from J, with 14 bases between. Germline V gene data show CDR1 as MNHEY and CDR2 as SMNVEV (reference sequence). CDR3 sequence reads: CASSPIGHPYEQYF. The CDR3 nucleotides read TGTGCCAGCAGCCCCATTGGACACCCCTACGAGCAGTACTTC.

This rearrangement joins TRBV7-9 to TRBJ2-2; 7 bases align to TRBD1. The CDR3 sequence is 16 residues long. Germline V gene lookup returns CDR1 SEHNR and CDR2 FQNEAQ (reference sequence). J gave up 0 bases and V 4 bases, and 5 bases lay outside the gene matches. CDR3 bases: TGTGCCAGCAGCTACAGGGGAGAGTCGAACACCGGGGAGCTGTTTTTT. It yields the protein CASSYRGESNTGELFF.

This rearrangement joins TRBV28 to TRBJ2-3; 10 bases line up with TRBD2. The CDR3 is made up of 15 amino acids. Trimming at V came to 6 bases and at J to 4 bases, leaving 7 bases not matched to a gene. Germline CDR1 reads MDHEN; CDR2 reads SYDVKM. The chain's CDR3 is CASSPPSGSADTQYF. CDR3 coding DNA: TGTGCCAGCAGCCCCCCTAGCGGGAGTGCAGATACGCAGTATTTT.

J is TRBJ1-1 and V is TRBV29-1; TRBD1 aligns across 8 bases. Germline V gives CDR1 SQVTM, CDR2 ANQGSEA. Germline trimming cut 6 bases from V and 5 bases from J; bases unmatched to any gene: 8. This CDR3 has 13 residues. This CDR3 is CSVETGVGTEAFF. The DNA for the CDR3 is TGCAGCGTGGAGACAGGGGTCGGGACTGAAGCTTTCTTT.

Only one count was recorded for this clone. The rearrangement joins TRBV7-3 to TRBJ2-1; D unclear. This CDR3 region has 15 residues. Germline lookup yields CDR1 SGHTA and CDR2 FQGTGA. Between the trimmed V and J ends, which lost 0 bases and 5 bases, there was a span of 11 bases. The CDR3 loop is CASSLTWAIHNEQFF. CDR3 sequence (DNA): TGTGCCAGCAGCTTAACGTGGGCGATCCACAATGAGCAGTTCTTC.

V is TRBV24-1 and J is TRBJ2-3; 10 nucleotides agree with TRBD2. The CDR3 has 17 amino acids. With V trimmed by 1 base and J by 0 bases, 3 bases remained unmatched. Germline CDR1 reads KGHDR; CDR2 reads SFDVKD. DNA for the CDR3: TGTGCCACCAGTGATTTTACTAGCGGGGACAGCACAGATACGCAGTATTTT. Amino acids: CATSDFTSGDSTDTQYF.

The rearrangement joins TRBV24-1 to TRBJ1-5, with D maybe TRBD1 (5 bases). Germline V gene lookup returns CDR1 KGHDR and CDR2 SFDVKD. Trimming took 6 bases from V and 8 from J, leaving 19 bases between them. The CDR3 has 15 residues. The CDR3 DNA reads TGTGCCACCAGTAGCTCCGGGACTGATTCTAAGCCCCAGCATTTT. Protein sequence: CATSSSGTDSKPQHF.

This clone appeared a few times. The V gene is TRBV7-6, the J gene TRBJ2-7; a weak D match, TRBD2 (6 bases). Deletions cut 1 base from V and 6 bases from J, with 7 bases between. The CDR3 length is 12 residues. In germline, CDR1 is SGHVS, CDR2 FNYEAQ. In DNA, the CDR3 is TGTGCCAGCAGCTTAGGGGGAGGCGAGCAGTACTTC. Translated, it gives CASSLGGGEQYF.

The chain links TRBV10-1 to TRBJ2-1; 10 nucleotides line up with TRBD2. Germline V gene sequence: CDR1 WNHNN, CDR2 SYGVQD (reference sequence). The V gene end was trimmed by 0 bases and the J gene end by 4 bases; junction bases not matched to a gene: 3. The CDR3 loop spans 16 amino acids. CDR3 protein: CASSESPSGSYNEQFF. CDR3 sequence (DNA): TGCGCCAGCAGTGAGTCGCCTAGCGGGAGTTACAATGAGCAGTTCTTC.

The rearrangement joins TRBV2 to TRBJ2-5; weak D call: TRBD2 (8 bases). Germline V lookup: CDR1 SNHLY, CDR2 FYNNEI. The CDR3 runs 14 residues. V was trimmed by 4 bases and J by 2 bases, leaving 11 bases between them. CDR3 DNA: TGTGCCAGCAGTGTAGCGGGACAGCAAGAGACCCAGTACTTC. Encoded protein: CASSVAGQQETQYF.

The gene calls are TRBV11-3 and TRBJ2-2; D gene unclear. This CDR3 region has 14 residues. V lost 7 bases, J lost 7 bases, and 16 bases lay in between. The V gene's germline CDR1 is SGHNT and CDR2 YENEEA. CDR3 in DNA: TGTGCCAGCACGAATCCCAACAGTGACGGGGAGCTGTTTTTT. Amino acids: CASTNPNSDGELFF.

This chain links TRBV7-3 with TRBJ2-7, with a weak D call TRBD2 (6 bases). The ends were cut back, 5 bases at V and 3 bases at J, with 14 bases in the middle. This CDR3 has 14 residues. Per germline, CDR1 SGHTA and CDR2 FQGTGA. DNA of the CDR3: TGTGCCAGCAGCCCGCGGGGTAGCGGCTACGAGCAGTACTTC. Protein sequence: CASSPRGSGYEQYF.

As concerns this clone: At the DNA level, this CDR3 is encoded by other sequences in the same sample as well. This rearrangement joins TRBV18 to TRBJ2-3, with 8 positions matching TRBD2. The ends lost 0 bases at V and 4 bases at J; junction bases unmatched: 3. CDR1 KGHSH and CDR2 LQKENI come from the germline V gene. This CDR3 comprises 15 residues. CDR3 sequence: CASSPPGLGADTQYF. The CDR3 DNA reads as TGTGCCAGCTCACCACCGGGACTAGGGGCAGATACGCAGTATTTT.